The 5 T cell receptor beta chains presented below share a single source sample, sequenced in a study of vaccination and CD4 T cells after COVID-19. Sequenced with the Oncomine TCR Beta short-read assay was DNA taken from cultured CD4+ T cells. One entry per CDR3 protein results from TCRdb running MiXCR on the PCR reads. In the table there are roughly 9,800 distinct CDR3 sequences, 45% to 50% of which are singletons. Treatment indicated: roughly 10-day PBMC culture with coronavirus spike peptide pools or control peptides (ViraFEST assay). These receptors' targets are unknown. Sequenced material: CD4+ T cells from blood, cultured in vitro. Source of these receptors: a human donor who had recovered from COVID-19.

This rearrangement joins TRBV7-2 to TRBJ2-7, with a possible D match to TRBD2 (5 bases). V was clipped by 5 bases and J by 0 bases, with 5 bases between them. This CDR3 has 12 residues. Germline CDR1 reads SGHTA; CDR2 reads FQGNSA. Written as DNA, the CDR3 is TGTGCCAGCAGCCGGGGCTCCTACGAGCAGTACTTC. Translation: CASSRGSYEQYF.

Here the CDR3 DNA reads TGTGCCAGCAGCACACTAGCGGGGACAGATACGCAGTATTTT. Amino acid sequence: CASSTLAGTDTQYF. This chain links TRBV6-4 with TRBJ2-3; 10 bases map to TRBD2. Germline V gene lookup returns CDR1 MRHNA and CDR2 SNTAGT. The CDR3 covers 14 residues. The V segment lost 6 bases and the J segment 3 bases; nucleotides outside the gene matches: 3.

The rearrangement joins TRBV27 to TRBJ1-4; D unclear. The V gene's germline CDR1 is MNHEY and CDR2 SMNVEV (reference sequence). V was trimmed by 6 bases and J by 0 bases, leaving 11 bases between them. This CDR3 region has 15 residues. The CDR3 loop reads CASRADISTNEKLFF. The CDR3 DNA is TGTGCCAGCAGGGCCGATATCTCAACTAATGAAAAACTGTTTTTT.

This CDR3 reads CATSGSGANTEAFF. CDR3 bases: TGTGCCACCAGTGGTTCAGGGGCGAACACTGAAGCTTTCTTT. This chain joins TRBV24-1 and TRBJ1-1; possible D gene TRBD1, 6 bases. The germline CDR1 and CDR2 sequences are KGHDR and SFDVKD. CDR3 length equals 14 residues. Trimming took 5 bases from V and 1 from J, leaving 10 bases between them.

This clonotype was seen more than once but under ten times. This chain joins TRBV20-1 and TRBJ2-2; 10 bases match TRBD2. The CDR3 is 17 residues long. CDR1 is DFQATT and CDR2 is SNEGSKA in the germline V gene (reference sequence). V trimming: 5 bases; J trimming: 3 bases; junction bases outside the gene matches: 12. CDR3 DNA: TGCAGTGCTGGAAGCGCGAGGACTAGCGGATACACCGGGGAGCTGTTTTTT. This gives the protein CSAGSARTSGYTGELFF.